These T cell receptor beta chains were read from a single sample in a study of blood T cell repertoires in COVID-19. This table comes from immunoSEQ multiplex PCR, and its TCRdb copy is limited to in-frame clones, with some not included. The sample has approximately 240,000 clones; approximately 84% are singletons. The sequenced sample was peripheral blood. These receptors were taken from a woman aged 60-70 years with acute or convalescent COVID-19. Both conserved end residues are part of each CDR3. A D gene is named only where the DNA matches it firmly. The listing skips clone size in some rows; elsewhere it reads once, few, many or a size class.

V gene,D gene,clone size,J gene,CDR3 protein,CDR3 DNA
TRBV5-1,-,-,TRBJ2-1,CASSLNRGSSYNEQFF,TGCGCCAGCAGCTTGAATAGGGGGAGCTCCTACAATGAGCAGTTCTTC
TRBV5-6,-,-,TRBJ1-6,CASSLQQGRATPLHF,TGTGCCAGCAGCTTGCAACAGGGAAGGGCCACACCCCTCCACTTT
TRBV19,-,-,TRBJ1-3,CASSPRTERGNTIYF,TGTGCCAGTAGTCCTCGGACAGAAAGGGGAAACACCATATATTTT
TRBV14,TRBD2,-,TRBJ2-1,CASSQELGLAGDEQFF,TGTGCCAGCAGCCAAGAACTGGGACTAGCGGGCGATGAGCAGTTCTTC
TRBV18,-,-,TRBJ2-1,CASSPRGSRGDEQFF,TGTGCCAGCTCACCTAGAGGGAGCCGCGGCGATGAGCAGTTCTTC
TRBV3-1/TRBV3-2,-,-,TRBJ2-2,CASSQGWARGELFF,TGTGCCAGCAGCCAAGGATGGGCTCGGGGGGAGCTGTTTTTT
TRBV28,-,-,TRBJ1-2,CASSRQNNYGYTF,TGTGCCAGCAGTAGACAGAATAACTATGGCTACACCTTC
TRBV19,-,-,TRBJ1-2,CASSPESGGYTF,TGTGCCAGTAGTCCCGAGTCCGGTGGCTACACCTTC
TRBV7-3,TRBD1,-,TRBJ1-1,CASSATGLGTEAFF,TGTGCCAGCAGCGCGACAGGGTTAGGCACTGAAGCTTTCTTT
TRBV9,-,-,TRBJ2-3,CASSVGHSRSPNTQYF,TGTGCCAGCAGCGTAGGACACTCCCGTAGTCCAAATACGCAGTATTTT
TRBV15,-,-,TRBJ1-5,CATSNSVRGTQPQHF,TGTGCCACCAGCAACAGCGTCAGGGGTACTCAGCCCCAGCATTTT
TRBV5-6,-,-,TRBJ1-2,CASSPGLGGYGYTF,TGTGCCAGCAGCCCGGGCTTGGGGGGCTATGGCTACACCTTC
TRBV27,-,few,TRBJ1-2,CASSRQFTNYGYTF,TGTGCCAGCAGTAGACAGTTTACTAACTATGGCTACACCTTC
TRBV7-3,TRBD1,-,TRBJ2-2,CASTKDRGGELFF,TGTGCCAGCACCAAGGACAGGGGCGGGGAGCTGTTTTTT
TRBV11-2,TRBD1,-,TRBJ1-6,CASSSTGQNSPLHF,TGTGCCAGCAGCTCGACAGGGCAAAATTCACCCCTCCACTTT
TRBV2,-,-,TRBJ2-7,CASWYDRYSYEQYF,TGTGCCAGCTGGTACGACAGATACTCCTACGAGCAGTACTTC
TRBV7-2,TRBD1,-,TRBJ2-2,CASSTDRVYGELFF,TGTGCCAGCAGCACCGACAGGGTGTACGGGGAGCTGTTTTTT
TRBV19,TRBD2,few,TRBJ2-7,CASKSLAGATYEQYF,TGTGCCAGTAAAAGTCTAGCGGGGGCGACCTACGAGCAGTACTTC
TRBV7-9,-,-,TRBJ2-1,CASSWAPGYPEQFF,TGTGCCAGCAGCTGGGCACCGGGGTACCCTGAGCAGTTCTTC
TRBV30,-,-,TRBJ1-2,CAFPKAPYGYTF,TGTGCCTTCCCGAAAGCACCCTATGGCTACACCTTC
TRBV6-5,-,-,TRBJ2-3,CASTIAQFTDTQYF,TGTGCCAGCACCATTGCGCAATTCACAGATACGCAGTATTTT
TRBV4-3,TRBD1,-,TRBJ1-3,CASSQSGGRHTIYF,TGCGCCAGCAGCCAGTCAGGGGGCCGACACACCATATATTTT
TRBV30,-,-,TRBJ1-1,CAFVPTGTSLEAFF,TGTGCCTTCGTTCCGACGGGAACCAGCCTTGAAGCTTTCTTT
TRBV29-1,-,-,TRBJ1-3,CSVVGPLDRNSGNTIYF,TGCAGCGTTGTAGGGCCCCTGGACAGAAACTCTGGAAACACCATATATTTT
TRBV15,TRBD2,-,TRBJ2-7,CATSSTGGAYEQYF,TGTGCCACCAGTTCTACCGGGGGGGCCTACGAGCAGTACTTC
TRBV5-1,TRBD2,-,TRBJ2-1,CASSGGGASYNEQFF,TGCGCCAGCAGCGGCGGGGGTGCCTCCTACAATGAGCAGTTCTTC
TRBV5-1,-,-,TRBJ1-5,CASSRVGGAEPQHF,TGCGCCAGCAGCCGCGTGGGGGGAGCGGAGCCCCAGCATTTT
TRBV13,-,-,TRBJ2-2,CASSLAGELFF,TGTGCCAGCAGCTTAGCAGGGGAGCTGTTTTTT
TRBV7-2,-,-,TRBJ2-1,CASQLGGGRSYNEQFF,TGTGCCAGCCAATTGGGCGGGGGCCGCTCCTACAATGAGCAGTTCTTC
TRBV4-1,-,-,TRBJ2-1,CASSQGASVSSYNEQFF,TGCGCCAGCAGCCAAGGGGCTAGCGTTAGCTCCTACAATGAGCAGTTCTTC
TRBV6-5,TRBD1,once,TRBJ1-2,CASTRGTGVYGYTF,TGTGCCAGCACCCGCGGGACAGGGGTCTATGGCTACACCTTC
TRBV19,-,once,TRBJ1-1,CASRNYRLGRGDTEAFF,TGTGCCAGCCGAAATTACCGCCTGGGTCGTGGAGACACTGAAGCTTTCTTT
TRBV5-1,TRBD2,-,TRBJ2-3,CASSFRRGSTDTQYF,TGCGCCAGCAGCTTCCGGCGGGGGTCCACAGATACGCAGTATTTT
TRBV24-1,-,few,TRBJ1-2,CATLTVPVSTNYGYTF,TGTGCCACGCTAACTGTACCCGTGTCGACTAACTATGGCTACACCTTC
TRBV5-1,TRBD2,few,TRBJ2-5,CASSLGLAGGETQYF,TGCGCCAGCAGCTTGGGCCTAGCGGGGGGAGAGACCCAGTACTTC
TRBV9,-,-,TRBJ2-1,CASSVGVSEQFF,TGTGCCAGCAGCGTAGGAGTTAGTGAGCAGTTCTTC
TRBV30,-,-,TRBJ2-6,CAWGLSGANVLTF,TGTGCCTGGGGACTGTCTGGGGCCAACGTCCTGACTTTC
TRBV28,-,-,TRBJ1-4,CASSSVAGEKLFF,TGTGCCAGCAGTTCGGTTGCTGGTGAAAAACTGTTTTTT
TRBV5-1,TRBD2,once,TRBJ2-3,CASSLGVTSKGTDTQYF,TGCGCCAGCAGCTTGGGGGTGACTAGCAAAGGCACAGATACGCAGTATTTT
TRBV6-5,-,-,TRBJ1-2,CASTEDSLNYGYTF,TGTGCCAGCACCGAGGACAGTCTGAACTATGGCTACACCTTC
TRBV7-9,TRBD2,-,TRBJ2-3,CATQAGGGGAFTQYF,TGTGCCACTCAGGCTGGCGGCGGGGGGGCCTTTACGCAGTATTTT
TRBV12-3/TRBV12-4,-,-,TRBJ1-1,CATGGHTEAFF,TGTGCCACCGGGGGGCACACTGAAGCTTTCTTT
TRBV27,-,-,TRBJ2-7,CASSFSEGVYEQYF,TGTGCCAGCAGTTTTTCAGAGGGAGTATACGAGCAGTACTTC
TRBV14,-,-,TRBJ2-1,CASSPWADNEQFF,TGTGCCAGCAGTCCATGGGCCGACAATGAGCAGTTCTTC
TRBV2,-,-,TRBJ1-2,CASKRGEGYGYTF,TGTGCCAGCAAGAGGGGGGAGGGCTATGGCTACACCTTC
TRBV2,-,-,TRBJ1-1,CASRREYSNTEAFF,TGTGCCAGCAGGCGGGAATATTCGAACACTGAAGCTTTCTTT
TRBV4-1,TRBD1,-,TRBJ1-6,CASSQDGEQGNSPLHF,TGCGCCAGCAGCCAAGATGGGGAACAGGGGAATTCACCCCTCCACTTT